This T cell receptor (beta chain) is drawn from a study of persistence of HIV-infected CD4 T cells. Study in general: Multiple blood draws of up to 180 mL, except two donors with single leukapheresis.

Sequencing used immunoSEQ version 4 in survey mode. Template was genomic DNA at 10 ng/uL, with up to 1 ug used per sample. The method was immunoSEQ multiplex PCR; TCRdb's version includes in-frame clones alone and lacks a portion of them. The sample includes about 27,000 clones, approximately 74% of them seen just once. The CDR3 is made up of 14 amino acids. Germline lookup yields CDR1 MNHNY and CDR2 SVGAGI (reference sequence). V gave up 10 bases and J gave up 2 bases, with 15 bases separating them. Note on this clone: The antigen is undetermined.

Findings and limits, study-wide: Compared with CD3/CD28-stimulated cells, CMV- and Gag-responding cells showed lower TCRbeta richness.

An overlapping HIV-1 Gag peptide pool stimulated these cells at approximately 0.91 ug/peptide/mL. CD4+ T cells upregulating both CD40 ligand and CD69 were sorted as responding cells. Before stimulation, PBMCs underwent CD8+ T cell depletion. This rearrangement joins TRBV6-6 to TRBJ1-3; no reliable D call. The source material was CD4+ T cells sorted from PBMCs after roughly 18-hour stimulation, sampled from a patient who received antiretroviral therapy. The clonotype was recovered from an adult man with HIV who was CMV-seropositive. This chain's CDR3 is CATSDTKPGNTIYF. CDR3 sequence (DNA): TGTGCCACCTCTGACACGAAGCCTGGAAACACCATATATTTT.